These 13 T cell receptor beta chains were sequenced from one sample in a study of immune evolution from preneoplasia to lung adenocarcinoma. TCRdb's copy holds only in-frame clones and misses some; the assay was immunoSEQ multiplex PCR. This sample has fewer than 11,000 clones; about four fifths occur once, and the top ten carry around 5%. The sequenced sample was FFPE minimally invasive lung adenocarcinoma tissue. Receptor source: a person aged 70 to 85 with lung adenocarcinoma.

This chain joins TRBV10-3 and TRBJ2-1; TRBD2 agrees at 11 bases. This CDR3 has 15 amino acids. With V trimmed by 2 bases and J by 5 bases, 2 bases remained unmatched. Germline V gene data show CDR1 as ENHRY and CDR2 as SYGVKD. The CDR3 DNA follows: TGTGCCATCAGTGAGACTAGCGGGGGTAACAATGAGCAGTTCTTC. Encoded protein: CAISETSGGNNEQFF.

The count of this clone is one. The CDR3 bases are TGTGCCAGCAGTGAATCGGTGGACAGAGCCTACGAGCAGTACTTC. It encodes CASSESVDRAYEQYF. The V and J genes are TRBV2 and TRBJ2-7; TRBD1 might be the D (6 bases). V gave up 2 bases and J gave up 2 bases, with 13 bases separating them. Per the germline V gene, CDR1 is SNHLY and CDR2 is FYNNEI. The CDR3 extends over 15 amino acids.

The chain employs TRBV19 and TRBJ1-2, with D tentatively TRBD1 (6 bases). CDR1 and CDR2 (germline): LNHDA, SQIVND (reference sequence). CDR3 length equals 19 residues. Trimming shortened V by 7 bases and J by 3 bases, and 30 bases separated the two germline ends. CDR3 nucleotide sequence: TGTGCCAGTACCTTCATCGGGGCCCAGGGGCCCGGGATCCACTATGGCTACACCTTC. This encodes CASTFIGAQGPGIHYGYTF.

The V gene is TRBV5-4, the J gene TRBJ1-6; D is ambiguous. CDR1 SGHNT and CDR2 YYREEE come from the germline V gene (reference sequence). The V and J ends lost 2 bases and 7 bases respectively, with 13 bases between them. The CDR3 consists of 15 residues. In nucleotides, the CDR3 is TGTGCCAGCAGCTTAGGCTATCGAGGCAATTCACCCCTCCACTTT. Its translation is CASSLGYRGNSPLHF.

As for this clone: The junction differs from germline at one of its ends, possibly a read error. The V call is TRBV7-7, the J call TRBJ2-2; D gene unclear. Germline V gene lookup returns CDR1 SSHAT and CDR2 FNYEAQ (reference sequence). The CDR3 is made up of 15 amino acids. CDR3 coding DNA: TGTGCTAGCAGCTTAGGCCACCTAAGCACCGGGGAGCTGTTTTTT. Protein product: CASSLGHLSTGELFF.

This clone has more than one count but fewer than ten. The rearrangement joins TRBV4-1 to TRBJ2-1, with 10 bases that match TRBD2. CDR3 length equals 16 residues. CDR1 and CDR2 from the germline V gene are MGHRA and YSYEKL. V was clipped by 3 bases and J by 3 bases; unmatched bases: 5. CDR3 loop: CASSHPASGSYNEQFF. Written as DNA, the CDR3 is TGCGCCAGCAGCCATCCGGCTAGCGGGAGCTACAATGAGCAGTTCTTC.

The chain joins TRBV15 to TRBJ2-3, with a tentative D call TRBD2 (6 bases). Looked up from germline, CDR1 is LNHNV and CDR2 is YYDKDF (reference sequence). Trimming stripped 0 bases from V and 1 base from J, with 8 bases between. This CDR3 spans 15 amino acids. The CDR3 is CATSREWGGTDTQYF. The CDR3 DNA reads TGTGCCACCAGCAGAGAGTGGGGGGGCACAGATACGCAGTATTTT.

The chain has TRBV6-6 and TRBJ2-2, with D uncertain. The germline gives CDR1 MNHNY, CDR2 SVGAGI (reference sequence). The CDR3 covers 14 residues. Between the trimmed V and J ends, which lost 6 bases and 8 bases, there was a span of 16 bases. CDR3 nucleotides: TGTGCCAGCAGCCCCCCTAAAGGGATTGGGGAGCTGTTTTTT. This sequence encodes CASSPPKGIGELFF.

This chain connects TRBV5-1 to TRBJ2-2, with D possibly being TRBD1 (5 bases). Germline V CDR1 and CDR2: SGHRS, YFSETQ. With 5 bases removed from V and 0 bases from J, the gap between germline ends came to 8 bases. The CDR3 loop spans 14 amino acids. CDR3: CASRRQTNTGELFF. The CDR3 region has the DNA TGCGCCAGCAGACGACAGACGAACACCGGGGAGCTGTTTTTT. Based on the CDR3 plus reference TRBV5-1 and TRBJ2-2, the full variable domain is KAGVTQTPRYLIKTRGQQVTLSCSPISGHRSVSWYQQTPGQGLQFLFEYFSETQRNKGNFPGRFSGRQFSNSRSEMNVSTLELGDSALYLCASRRQTNTGELFFGEGSRLTVL.

This clone was seen more than once but under ten times. J is TRBJ2-3 and V is TRBV28; 7 positions agree with TRBD2. The V gene's germline CDR1 is MDHEN and CDR2 SYDVKM. Trimming removed 8 bases from V and 7 bases from J; junction bases left unmatched: 15. The CDR3 covers 15 residues. The CDR3 DNA sequence: TGTGCCAGCCGTTCCCAGGGAGGGAAGGTAAATACGCAGTATTTT. The encoded protein is CASRSQGGKVNTQYF.

Details on this clone: Other nucleotide sequences in the sample specify the same CDR3. This rearrangement joins TRBV5-5 to TRBJ2-2; no reliable D call. Per germline, CDR1 SGHKS and CDR2 YYEKEE (reference sequence). The CDR3 is 13 residues long. Trimming took 1 base from V and 3 from J, leaving 4 bases between them. CDR3 DNA sequence: TGTGCCAGCAGCTTGTCTGACACCGGGGAGCTGTTTTTT. Its protein product is CASSLSDTGELFF.

In its sample, this clone was seen once. V usage is TRBV10-3 and J usage is TRBJ2-7; no firm D call. Trimming stripped 10 bases from V and 5 bases from J, with 18 bases between. Germline CDR1 ENHRY, CDR2 SYGVKD. CDR3 length: 13 amino acids. This CDR3 is CATHTENSDEQYF. CDR3 in DNA: TGTGCCACGCATACAGAAAACAGCGACGAGCAGTACTTC.

The chain joins TRBV19 to TRBJ2-2; TRBD1 is a possible D gene (6 bases). The CDR3 extends over 14 amino acids. Germline-derived CDR1 and CDR2 are LNHDA and SQIVND (reference sequence). V was shortened by 8 bases and J by 7 bases, with 17 bases between the two germline ends. CDR3 loop: CASYDRSFRGELFF. As DNA, the CDR3 is TGTGCCAGTTATGACAGGTCATTCCGCGGGGAGCTGTTTTTT.